The following is a TCR beta chain sequence with its context. These data come from a study of blood T cell repertoires in COVID-19. The overall study: Samples taken during acute and convalescent COVID-19 were collected in the United States, Italy and Spain. In each case, the material was cDNA or gDNA derived from T cells, B-cell-depleted T cells, or PBMCs.

Participant-reported clinical history was the basis for cohort assignment. V was trimmed by 2 bases and J by 5 bases, leaving 16 bases between them. This CDR3 has 16 residues. Per the original methods: For nucleated cells, counts were estimated from reference gene primer amplification. Clones were read by immunoSEQ multiplex PCR, and TCRdb kept only the in-frame ones, dropping some. V, J and clone size derive from that table, while D and trimming were established from the DNA sequence. The sample lists approximately 220,000 clones; 90% were seen once. The sequencing sample was made of PBMCs or T cells enriched from blood (not recorded which). This TCR was sampled from a young man who had been exposed to COVID-19. This chain joins TRBV23-1 and TRBJ2-1; possible D gene TRBD1, 6 bases. TRBV23-1 is sorted into the ORF group, with uncertain function. CDR3 coding DNA: TGCGCCAGCAGTCAACCGGGACCGCAGGGGAACAATGAGCAGTTCTTC. Amino acids: CASSQPGPQGNNEQFF.